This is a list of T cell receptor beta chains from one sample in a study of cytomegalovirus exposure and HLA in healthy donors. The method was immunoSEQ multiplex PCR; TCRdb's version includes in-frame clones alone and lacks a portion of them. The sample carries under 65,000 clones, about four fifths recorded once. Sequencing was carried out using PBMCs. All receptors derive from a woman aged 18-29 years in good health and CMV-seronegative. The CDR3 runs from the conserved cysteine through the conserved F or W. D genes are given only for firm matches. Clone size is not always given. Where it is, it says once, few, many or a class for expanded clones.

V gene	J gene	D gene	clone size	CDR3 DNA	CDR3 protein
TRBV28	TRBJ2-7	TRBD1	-	TGTGCCAGCAGCCCTCCCCAGGGGGCCTCGTACGAGCAGTACTTC	CASSPPQGASYEQYF
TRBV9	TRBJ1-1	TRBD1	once	TGTGCCAGCAGCGTCTCAGGGGGGACCACTGAAGCTTTCTTT	CASSVSGGTTEAFF
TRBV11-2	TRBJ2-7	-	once	TGTGCCAGCAGCTTAGATCGTCCGAGGCCCTACGAGCAGTACTTC	CASSLDRPRPYEQYF
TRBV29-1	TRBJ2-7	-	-	TGCAGCGTCCTAAGGGCCGGGGAGGTATCCTACGAGCAGTACTTC	CSVLRAGEVSYEQYF
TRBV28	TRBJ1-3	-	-	TGTGCCAGCACCGAACCTCCAGGGGTAAACACCATATATTTT	CASTEPPGVNTIYF
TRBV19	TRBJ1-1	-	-	TGTGCCAGTAAGACAGGCCCCAACACTGAAGCTTTCTTT	CASKTGPNTEAFF
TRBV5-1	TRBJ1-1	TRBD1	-	TGCGCCAGCAGCTTTTCGGACAGGGAGGACACTGAAGCTTTCTTT	CASSFSDREDTEAFF
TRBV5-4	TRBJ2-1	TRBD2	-	TGTGCCAGCAGCTTAGGCGGGAGCGAGCAGTTCTTC	CASSLGGSEQFF
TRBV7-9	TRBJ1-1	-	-	TGTGCCAGCAGCTTAGGTGTTTTAGTCACTGAAGCTTTCTTT	CASSLGVLVTEAFF
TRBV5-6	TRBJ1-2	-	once	TGTGCCAGCAGTACGATTACAGTTAACTATGGCTACACCTTC	CASSTITVNYGYTF
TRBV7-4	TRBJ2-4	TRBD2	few	TGTGCCAGCACCCTACGGGCTAGCGGGAGTGAGTACATTCAGTACTTC	CASTLRASGSEYIQYF
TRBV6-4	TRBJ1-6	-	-	TGTGCCAGGGCGGTTGGGGGCGATATGGATTCACCCCTCCACTTT	CARAVGGDMDSPLHF
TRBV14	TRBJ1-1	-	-	TGTGCCAGCAGCCTCACTCAGGGTAGAACTGAAGCTTTCTTT	CASSLTQGRTEAFF
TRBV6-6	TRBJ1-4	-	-	TGTGCCAGCAGTTACTACCAGGGAGGCGAAAAACTGTTTTTT	CASSYYQGGEKLFF
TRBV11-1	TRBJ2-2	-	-	TGTGCCAGCAGCTTACGGGGGGCGGCCGGGGAGCTGTTTTTT	CASSLRGAAGELFF
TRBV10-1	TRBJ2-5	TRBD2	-	TGCGCCAGCAGTGACCTTGCCCGGGAGGGCCACGAGACCCAGTACTTC	CASSDLAREGHETQYF
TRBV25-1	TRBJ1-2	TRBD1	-	TGTGCCAGCAGTGAAACAGGGGGCTGGGACTATGGCTACACCTTC	CASSETGGWDYGYTF
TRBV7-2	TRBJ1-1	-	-	TGTGCCAGCAGCTTAGTTGAGCGGACTGAAGCTTTCTTT	CASSLVERTEAFF
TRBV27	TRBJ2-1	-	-	TGTGCCAGCAGTTCATACTGGTCCCATAGCGGTAACCCCTACAATGAGCAGTTCTTC	CASSSYWSHSGNPYNEQFF
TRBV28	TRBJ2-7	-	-	TGTGCCAGCAGTTTCAGGGCCCACGAGCAGTACTTC	CASSFRAHEQYF
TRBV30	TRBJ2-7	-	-	TGTGCCTGGAAGCCTAGGGGCACTCTCTCCTACGAGCAGTACTTC	CAWKPRGTLSYEQYF
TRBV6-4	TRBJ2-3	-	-	TGTGCCAGCAGTGACGACCGAACAGGGTTTGATACGCAGTATTTT	CASSDDRTGFDTQYF
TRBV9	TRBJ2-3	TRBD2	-	TGTGCCAGCAGCGTAGTTAGCGGGAGTCCAGATACGCAGTATTTT	CASSVVSGSPDTQYF
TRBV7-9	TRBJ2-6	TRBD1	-	TGTGCCAGCAGCTTGGGACAGTCTGGGGCCAACGTCCTGACTTTC	CASSLGQSGANVLTF
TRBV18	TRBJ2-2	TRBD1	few	TGTGCCAGCTCAAGACAGGGCCCCACCGGGGAGCTGTTTTTT	CASSRQGPTGELFF
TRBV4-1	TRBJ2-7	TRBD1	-	TGCGCCAGCAGCAGGCGGGGACAGGGAAACTACGAGCAGTACTTC	CASSRRGQGNYEQYF
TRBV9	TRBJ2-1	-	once	TGTGCCAGCAGCGTAACAGAGGGCCCGTGGAATGAGCAGTTCTTC	CASSVTEGPWNEQFF
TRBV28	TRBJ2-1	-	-	TGTGCCAGCAGTTCGGGACTGTACAATGAGCAGTTCTTC	CASSSGLYNEQFF
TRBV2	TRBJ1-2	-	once	TGTGCCAGCATTCCGAGGGACTCTAACTATGGCTACACCTTC	CASIPRDSNYGYTF
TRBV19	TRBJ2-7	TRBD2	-	TGTGCCAGTAGTCCCGGGACTAGCGGCTACGAGCAGTACTTC	CASSPGTSGYEQYF
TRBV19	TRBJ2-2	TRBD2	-	TGTGCCAGTAGAATTTCCGGGAGGGACACCGGGGAGCTGTTTTTT	CASRISGRDTGELFF
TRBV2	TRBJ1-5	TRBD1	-	TGTGCCAGCAGTTATCCGGTTCCGGGACAGATTAGCAATCAGCCCCAGCATTTT	CASSYPVPGQISNQPQHF
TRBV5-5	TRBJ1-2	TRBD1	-	TGTGCCAGCAGCTCAATACAGGGGACTAACTATGGCTACACCTTC	CASSSIQGTNYGYTF
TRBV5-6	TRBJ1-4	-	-	TGTGCCAGCAGCTTCAGCGCTGGGGAAAAACTGTTTTTT	CASSFSAGEKLFF
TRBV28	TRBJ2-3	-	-	TGTGCCAGCAGTCCGGCAGGGCGGGGTACAGATACGCAGTATTTT	CASSPAGRGTDTQYF
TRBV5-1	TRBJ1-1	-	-	TGCGCCAGCAGCTTCAGGGTCCACACTGAAGCTTTCTTT	CASSFRVHTEAFF
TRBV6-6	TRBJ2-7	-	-	TGTGCCAGCAGTTACTCGATTGTGGGAGGAGCCGAGCAGTACTTC	CASSYSIVGGAEQYF
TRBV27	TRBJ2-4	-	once	TGTGCCAGCAGTTTAAGGGGAAACATTCAGTACTTC	CASSLRGNIQYF
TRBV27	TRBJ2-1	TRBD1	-	TGTGCCAGCAGTCCACGGACAGGAAGCTCCTACAATGAGCAGTTCTTC	CASSPRTGSSYNEQFF
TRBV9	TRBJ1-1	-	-	TGTGCCAGCAGCGTAGCACTGGGGCGCACTGAAGCTTTCTTT	CASSVALGRTEAFF
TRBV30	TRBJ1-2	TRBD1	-	TGTGCCTCCCGACAGGGTTTTGGCTACACCTTC	CASRQGFGYTF